Here is one T cell receptor (beta chain) with its context. This clonotype was seen a handful of times. Its antigen is unknown. It has no much larger one-base neighbor in the sample; base qualities were not kept. Ficoll-Paque density gradient centrifugation was the method used to isolate PBMCs. The CDR3 numbers 15 residues from cysteine through phenylalanine. Just the 45-base CDR3 DNA is kept, in frame starting at base 1. V loses 1 base, J loses 3 bases, and the germline ends lie 11 bases apart. The CDR1 and CDR2 encoded by the germline V gene are KGHDR and SFDVKD. Sequencing used an Illumina NovaSeq 6000. TCRalpha and TCRbeta cDNA libraries were built by 5'RACE with constant-segment primers, adding sample barcodes and unique molecular identifiers. Trizol reagent was used to extract RNA from every sample. Library amplification was performed in two PCR steps, and a second sample barcode and Illumina TruSeq adapters were introduced in the second step. The libraries were sequenced on an Illumina NovaSeq using 2 x 150 bp paired-end reads. The published analysis was carried out like this. With migec v1.2.7, reads were demultiplexed and then collapsed into UMI-guided consensus sequences. With mixcr v2.1.11, UMI consensuses were aligned to TRA and TRB V and J templates and assembled into clonotypes. A clonotype was counted as expanded or contracted only if both edgeR and NoisET called the change significant, with noise models trained on biological replicates. For edgeR calls, a false discovery rate-adjusted p below 0.01 and a log2 fold-change threshold of 1 were applied. As an exploratory analysis of dynamics, max-normalized trajectories of the 1000 most abundant clonotypes were examined by PCA with hierarchical clustering. Each responding clone was given a CD4 or CD8 phenotype based on the CD4+ and CD8+ repertoires, which had been sequenced separately. Through fastp at Q25 and MiXCR, TCRdb rebuilt clones from the public reads, retaining in-frame beta chains. Under each unique CDR3 protein, matching rows form one entry showing the most common genes and DNA. V and J calls and clone size were set by TCRdb, not the authors. The sample table contains about 470,000 distinct CDR3 sequences; only one count was recorded for more than 20% of them. Under 15% of the sample is in the top ten clones.

This specimen comes from a study of T-cell memory formation after mild COVID-19 (dated by TCRdb to the early 2020s). General notes on the study: Most TCR sequence clusters were specific to one of the two donors. In a couple of donors, T-cell clones that expanded and contracted after mild COVID-19 were tracked by sequencing TCRalpha and TCRbeta repertoires over time. Two young, previously healthy adult volunteers, one female and one male, were included in the cohort. Study-level results and caveats: Clones that contracted from day 15 to 85 showed balanced CD4/CD8 phenotypes, whereas a second wave of clones that expanded from day 15 to 37 leaned towards CD4+. Some responding clones were found in pre-infection memory, which suggests that pre-existing cross-reactive memory T cells took part in the SARS-CoV-2 response. Contracting CD4+ clones were found mainly in CM and EM memory subsets, while CD8+ clones were enriched in EMRA. Only a couple of mild cases were covered by the study, and larger cohorts that include severe cases with pre-infection samples were considered necessary. The second-wave clones that peaked on day 37 were not confirmed to be SARS-CoV-2 specific.

The chain was built from TRBV24-1 and TRBJ2-5; matching of 6 bases hints at TRBD1 as the D gene. This TCR derives from an adult woman who had mild COVID-19 (a few samples of this study predate the infection). The sample titles of this study are shuffled in the database, so cell type and time point are left out; the donor was told from shared clones. The sequencing sample was made of PBMCs or a T cell subset sorted from them (not recorded which). At the DNA level, the sequence is TGTGCCACCAGTGATTTTTTTGCAGGGGAAGAGACCCAGTACTTC. Protein translation: CATSDFFAGEETQYF.